This T cell receptor (beta chain) derives from a study of human T cells and chemical hapten exposure. Overall study context: Patients had diphenylcyclopropenone applied to the scalp weekly throughout the approximately 22-week study. Upper back patch tests used 0.01% DPC, scored after 6 days. The study, taken as a whole, reports: Expanded TCRs were compared with controls, and the expanded TCRs formed significantly more large CDR3 similarity clusters.

This clonotype appeared many times. The antigen remains undetermined. Time point noted: pre-sensitization, week 0. Treatment noted: therapeutic diphenylcyclopropenone sensitization with weekly scalp DPC. In the authors' methods: With a range of roughly 23,224 to 690,600, the median per sample was roughly 95,000 TCRs. Via MiXCR, TCRdb re-called the RACE reads, giving one row per CDR3 protein. The V and J calls come from TCRdb's annotation, not from the publication. The sample contains roughly 250,000 distinct CDR3 sequences, 8.6% of which appear only once. Trimming shortened V by 5 bases and J by 6 bases, and 17 bases separated the two germline ends. CDR1 and CDR2 (germline): MNHEY, SMNVEV (reference sequence). The CDR3 runs 15 residues.

Here the sequenced sample was whole blood, taken in connection with sensitization to the hapten diphenylcyclopropenone (DPC). V usage is TRBV27 and J usage is TRBJ2-4; TRBD2 is a possible D gene (5 bases). This receptor was taken from a middle-aged woman with alopecia areata. Some clones in this sample may be carry-over from other donors' samples. Here the CDR3 DNA reads TGTGCCAGCAGTCCCGGGCTAACGGGGAGAAACATTCAGTACTTC. Protein sequence: CASSPGLTGRNIQYF.